The T cell receptor (beta chain) described here comes from a study of naive and memory T cell subsets (dated by TCRdb to about 2017). Some background on the complete study: The study applied an open-source, UMI-based TCR alpha and beta sequencing pipeline to sorted naive and memory peripheral blood T cell subsets. RNA was DNase-treated and reverse transcribed with TCR constant-region primers, mostly using SuperScript III. Complete agreement was observed between the functional CMV T cell responses and the IgG serology results.

This clonotype was counted a few times. The clone's antigen remains unknown. No base quality values were provided; no much bigger clone lies one nucleotide off. Trimming costs V 0 bases and J 6 bases, and their ends lie 12 bases apart. Reading the germline V gene gives CDR1 SGHRS and CDR2 YFSETQ. CDR3 length: 14 amino acids, cysteine to phenylalanine. The DNA shown is the 42-base CDR3, in frame from base 1. What the study reported, not specific to this receptor: A few larger clonotypes were present in naive repertoires, especially CD8 naive repertoires, and these clonotypes were possibly memory cells re-expressing CD45RA. RNA-based TCR counts may be affected by expression changes linked to T cell activation and differentiation. The abundance of TCRs followed a power law with an exponent that differed between naive and memory subsets yet stayed consistent across the three individuals. In both CD4 and CD8 cells, a rise in Gini index and a fall in Shannon and inverse Simpson diversity were observed from naive through CM, EM and EMRA. Each clonotype was defined as a single alpha or beta chain sequence rather than as a paired alpha/beta receptor. The repertoire findings for the naive and memory subsets could not be validated against a ground truth because none was available. Following error correction, more than 95% of naive TCR sequences occurred only once, which made naive abundance distributions much steeper than those of memory subsets.

TCR alpha and beta chain libraries were amplified separately from the second PCR step onward. The CMV status of each donor was determined by measuring IFNgamma production from CD4+ T cells after fresh PBMCs had been stimulated overnight with CMV viral lysate. Miltenyi beads were used first to positively select CD4 T cells, and CD8 T cells were then positively selected from the CD4-negative fraction. After staining for CD3, CD4, CD8, CD45RA, CD27 and a live/dead dye, cells were sorted on a BD Aria II into four subsets based on CD45RA and CD27. Blood came from a few healthy volunteers, each fractionated into CD4 and CD8 T cells and then into four differentiation subsets. Around 120 ml of peripheral blood was collected from each donor, and PBMC were isolated from the blood using Ficoll-Paque PLUS density-gradient centrifugation. Sorted cells were lysed in RLT buffer, after which RNA was extracted using a Qiagen RNeasy kit and stored at -80 degrees C.

The library relied on UMI-ligation and nested PCR. The beta constant-region primer consisted of an equimolar mixture of two oligonucleotides that together covered TRBC1 and TRBC2. The ligated cDNA went through four rounds of PCR with nested alpha and beta constant-region primers together with the SP2 primer. T4 RNA ligase 1 ligated a single-stranded oligonucleotide carrying the SP2 primer and a 12-nucleotide UMI to the cDNA 3' end. Incubation of the ligation reaction lasted roughly 18-24 hours at 16 degrees C. PCR2 was typically performed as a SYBR Green qPCR and was stopped at a predetermined threshold so that over-amplification was prevented. Agencourt AMPure XP magnetic beads were used for all purifications after the first. Library amounts were measured by Qubit and library quality was assessed on a TapeStation, where the main peak was expected at around 650 bp. Sequencing of the pooled libraries was done on an Illumina MiSeq using v2 2x251 paired-end kits, which typically yielded roughly 0.85-2 million reads per sample. Each sample was pooled at 3 to 4.5 nM, and about 5-8% PhiX was included to help cluster recognition. Under the source paper's analysis protocol: V and J genes were assigned to Demultiplexor-processed FASTQ reads by Decombinator through tag matching, with a single base-pair mismatch being allowed. Collapsinator used UMIs to correct both sequencing errors and frequency errors arising from PCR heterogeneity. CDR3Translator translated TCRs and extracted CDR3s from the conserved cysteine to the FGXG phenylalanine, flagging non-productive sequences. Gini, Shannon entropy and inverse Simpson indices were calculated on repertoires subsampled to equal numbers of UMI-defined TCRs. Clonotype abundance distributions were fitted to a power law by maximum likelihood within the linear range. On one naive CD8 sample, the pipeline and MIGEC gave similar UMI counts, unique TCR numbers and clonal distributions. In one analysis, naive TCRs also found in any memory subset of the same donor were removed from the naive repertoire. A set of several thousand CMV-associated CDR3 sequences, compiled from VDJdb and a published dataset, was used to search the repertoires. The public reads were run again by TCRdb, first through fastp at Q25 and then through MiXCR, and only productive beta chains were kept. Here each entry gathers all rows of one CDR3 protein and keeps the most common genes and DNA. TCRdb assigned the V and J calls; the authors' analysis was not used. This sample comprises 150,000 or so distinct CDR3 sequences, 20% to 25% of them detected only once. Clones ranked in the top ten supply less than 0.13% of the sample.

The chain employs TRBV5-1 and TRBJ1-2; tentative D gene TRBD1, with 6 bases matching. The sequenced sample was naive CD4+ T cells from blood. The meaning of the sample's cell subset or site label: naive T cells, CD45RA high CD27+. The source of this sequence is a human donor in good health. For the CDR3, the sequence is CASSLGGKGDGYTF. In nucleotides, the sequence is TGCGCCAGCAGCTTGGGCGGGAAGGGGGATGGCTACACCTTC.